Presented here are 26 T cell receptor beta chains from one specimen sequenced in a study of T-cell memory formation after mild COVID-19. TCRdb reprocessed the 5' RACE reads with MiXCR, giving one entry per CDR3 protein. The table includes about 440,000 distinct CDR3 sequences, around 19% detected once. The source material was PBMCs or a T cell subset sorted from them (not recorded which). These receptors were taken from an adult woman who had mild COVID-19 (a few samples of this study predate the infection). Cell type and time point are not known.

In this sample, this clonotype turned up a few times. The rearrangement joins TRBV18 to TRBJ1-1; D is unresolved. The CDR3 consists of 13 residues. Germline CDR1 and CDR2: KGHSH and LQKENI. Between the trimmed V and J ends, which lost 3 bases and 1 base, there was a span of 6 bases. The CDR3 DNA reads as TGTGCCAGCTCACCGGTGTCGAACACTGAAGCTTTCTTT. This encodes CASSPVSNTEAFF.

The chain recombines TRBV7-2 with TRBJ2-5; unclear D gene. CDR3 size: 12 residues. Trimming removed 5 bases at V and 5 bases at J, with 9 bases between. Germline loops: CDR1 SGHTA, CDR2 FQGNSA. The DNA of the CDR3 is TGTGCCAGCAGCACTAACTGGGAGACCCAGTACTTC. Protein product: CASSTNWETQYF. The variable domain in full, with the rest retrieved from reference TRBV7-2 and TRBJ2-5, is GAGVSQSPSNKVTEKGKDVELRCDPISGHTALYWYRQSLGQGLEFLIYFQGNSAPDKSGLPSDRFSAERTGGSVSTLTIQRTQQEDSAVYLCASSTNWETQYFGPGTRLLVL.

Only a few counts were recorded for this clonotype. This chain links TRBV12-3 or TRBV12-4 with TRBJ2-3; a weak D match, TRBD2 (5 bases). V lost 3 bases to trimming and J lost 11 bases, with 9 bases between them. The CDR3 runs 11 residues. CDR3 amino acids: CASSFGVMQYF. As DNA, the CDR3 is TGTGCCAGCAGTTTCGGGGTCATGCAGTATTTT.

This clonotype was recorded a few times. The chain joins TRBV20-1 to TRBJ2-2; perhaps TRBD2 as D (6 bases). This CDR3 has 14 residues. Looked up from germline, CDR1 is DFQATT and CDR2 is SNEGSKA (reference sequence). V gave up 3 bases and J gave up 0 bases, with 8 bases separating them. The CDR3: CSASGGTNTGELFF. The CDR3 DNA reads TGCAGTGCTAGCGGAGGGACGAACACCGGGGAGCTGTTTTTT.

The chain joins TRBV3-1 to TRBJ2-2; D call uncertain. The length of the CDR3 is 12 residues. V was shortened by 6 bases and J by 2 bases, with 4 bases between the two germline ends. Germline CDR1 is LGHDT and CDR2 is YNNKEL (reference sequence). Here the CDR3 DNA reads TGTGCCAGCAGGAGAAACACCGGGGAGCTGTTTTTT. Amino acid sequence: CASRRNTGELFF.

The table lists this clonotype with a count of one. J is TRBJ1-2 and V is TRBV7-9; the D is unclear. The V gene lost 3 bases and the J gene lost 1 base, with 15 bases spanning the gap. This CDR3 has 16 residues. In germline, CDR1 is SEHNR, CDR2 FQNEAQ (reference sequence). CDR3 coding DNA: TGTGCCAGCAGCTTCCCCGAAGTGGCCATTAACTATGGCTACACCTTC. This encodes CASSFPEVAINYGYTF.

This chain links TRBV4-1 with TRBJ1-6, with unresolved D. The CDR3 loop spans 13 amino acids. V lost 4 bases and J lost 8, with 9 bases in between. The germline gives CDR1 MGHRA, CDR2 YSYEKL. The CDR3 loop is CASSPDGDSPLHF. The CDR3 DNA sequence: TGCGCCAGCAGCCCCGACGGAGATTCACCCCTCCACTTT.

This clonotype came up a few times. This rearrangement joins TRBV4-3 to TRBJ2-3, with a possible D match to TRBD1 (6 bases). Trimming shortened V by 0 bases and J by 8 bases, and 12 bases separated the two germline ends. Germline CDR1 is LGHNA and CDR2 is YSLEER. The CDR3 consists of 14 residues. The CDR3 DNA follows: TGCGCCAGCAGCCAAGACCGTAGAGGGGGTACGCAGTATTTT. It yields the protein CASSQDRRGGTQYF.

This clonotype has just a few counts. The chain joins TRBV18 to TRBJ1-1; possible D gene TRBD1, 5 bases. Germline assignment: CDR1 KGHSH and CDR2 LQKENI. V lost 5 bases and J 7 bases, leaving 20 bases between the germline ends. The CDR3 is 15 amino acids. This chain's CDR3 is CASSDGLTGGREAFF. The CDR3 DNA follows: TGTGCCAGCTCAGACGGGCTCACAGGAGGCCGTGAAGCTTTCTTT.

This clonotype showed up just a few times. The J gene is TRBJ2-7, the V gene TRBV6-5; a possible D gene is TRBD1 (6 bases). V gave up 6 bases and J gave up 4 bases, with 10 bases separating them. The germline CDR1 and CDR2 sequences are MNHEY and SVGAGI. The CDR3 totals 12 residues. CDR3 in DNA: TGTGCCAGCAGAACCGGACAGTACGAGCAGTACTTC. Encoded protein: CASRTGQYEQYF.

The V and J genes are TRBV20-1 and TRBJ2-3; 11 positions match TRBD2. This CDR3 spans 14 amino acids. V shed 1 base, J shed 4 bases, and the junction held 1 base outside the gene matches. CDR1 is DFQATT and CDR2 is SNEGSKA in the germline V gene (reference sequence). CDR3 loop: CSARVTSGADTQYF. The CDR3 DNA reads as TGCAGTGCTAGAGTGACTAGCGGGGCAGATACGCAGTATTTT.

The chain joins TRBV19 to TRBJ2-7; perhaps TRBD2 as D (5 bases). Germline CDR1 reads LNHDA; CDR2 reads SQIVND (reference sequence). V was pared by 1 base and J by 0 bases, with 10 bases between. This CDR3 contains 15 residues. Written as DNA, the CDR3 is TGTGCCAGTAGTATAGTGGGCGGGTCCTCCTACGAGCAGTACTTC. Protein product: CASSIVGGSSYEQYF.

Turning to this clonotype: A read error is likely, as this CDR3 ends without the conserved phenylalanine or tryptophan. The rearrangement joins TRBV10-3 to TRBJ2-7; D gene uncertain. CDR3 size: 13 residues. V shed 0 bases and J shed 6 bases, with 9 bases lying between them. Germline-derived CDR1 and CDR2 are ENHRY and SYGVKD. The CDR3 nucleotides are TGTGCCATCAGTGAGTCCACAAAGCCCGAGCAGTACTTA. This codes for CAISESTKPEQYL.

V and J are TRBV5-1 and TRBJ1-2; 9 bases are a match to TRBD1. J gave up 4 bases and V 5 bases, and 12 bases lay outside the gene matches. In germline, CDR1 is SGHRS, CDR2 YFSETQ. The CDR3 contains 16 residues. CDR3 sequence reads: CASSSGPGQGSYGYTF. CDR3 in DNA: TGCGCCAGCAGTTCTGGACCGGGACAGGGATCCTATGGCTACACCTTC.

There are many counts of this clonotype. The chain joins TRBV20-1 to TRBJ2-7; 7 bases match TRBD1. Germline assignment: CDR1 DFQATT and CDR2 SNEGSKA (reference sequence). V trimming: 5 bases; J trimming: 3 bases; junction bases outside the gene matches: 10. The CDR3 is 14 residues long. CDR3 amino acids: CSASPGTDNYEQYF. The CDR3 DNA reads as TGCAGTGCTTCTCCCGGGACAGATAACTACGAGCAGTACTTC.

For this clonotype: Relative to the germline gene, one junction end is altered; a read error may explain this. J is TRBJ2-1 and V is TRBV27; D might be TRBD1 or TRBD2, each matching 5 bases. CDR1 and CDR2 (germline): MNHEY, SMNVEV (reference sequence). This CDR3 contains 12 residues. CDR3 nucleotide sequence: TGTGCCAGCAGTCCACCTGACCCGCCAGGGAGCTTC. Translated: CASSPPDPPGSF.

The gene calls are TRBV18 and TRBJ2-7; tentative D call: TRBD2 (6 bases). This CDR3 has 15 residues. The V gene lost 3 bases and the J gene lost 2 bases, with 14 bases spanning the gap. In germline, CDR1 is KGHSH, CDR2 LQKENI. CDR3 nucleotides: TGTGCCAGCTCACCGAGGTTAGCGGCCCCCTACGAGCAGTACTTC. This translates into CASSPRLAAPYEQYF.

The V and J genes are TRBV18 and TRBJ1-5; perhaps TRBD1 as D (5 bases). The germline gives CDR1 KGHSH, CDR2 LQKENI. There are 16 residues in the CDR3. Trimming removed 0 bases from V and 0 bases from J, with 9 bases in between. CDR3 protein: CASSPPGPFSNQPQHF. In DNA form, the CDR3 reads TGTGCCAGCTCACCACCGGGACCATTTAGCAATCAGCCCCAGCATTTT.

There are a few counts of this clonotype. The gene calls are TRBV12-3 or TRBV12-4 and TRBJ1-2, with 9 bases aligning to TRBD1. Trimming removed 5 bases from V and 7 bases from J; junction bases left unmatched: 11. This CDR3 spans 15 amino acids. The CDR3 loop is CASSPAGTGFFGYTF. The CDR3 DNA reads TGTGCCAGCAGTCCCGCCGGGACAGGGTTCTTTGGCTACACCTTC.

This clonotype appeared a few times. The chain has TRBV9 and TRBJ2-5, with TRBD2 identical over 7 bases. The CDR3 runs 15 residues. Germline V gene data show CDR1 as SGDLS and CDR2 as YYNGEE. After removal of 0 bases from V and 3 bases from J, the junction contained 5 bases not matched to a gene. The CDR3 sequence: CASSVGARGEETQYF. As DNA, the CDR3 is TGTGCCAGCAGCGTAGGGGCACGGGGGGAAGAGACCCAGTACTTC. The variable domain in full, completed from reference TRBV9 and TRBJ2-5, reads DSGVTQTPKHLITATGQRVTLRCSPRSGDLSVYWYQQSLDQGLQFLIQYYNGEERAKGNILERFSAQQFPDLHSELNLSSLELGDSALYFCASSVGARGEETQYFGPGTRLLVL.

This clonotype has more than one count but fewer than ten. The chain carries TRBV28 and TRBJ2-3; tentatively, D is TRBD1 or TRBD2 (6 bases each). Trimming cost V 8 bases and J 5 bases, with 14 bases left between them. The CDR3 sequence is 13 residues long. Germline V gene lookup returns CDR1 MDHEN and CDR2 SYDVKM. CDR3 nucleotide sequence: TGTGCCAGCCTACAGGGAGGTGGAGATACGCAGTATTTT. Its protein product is CASLQGGGDTQYF. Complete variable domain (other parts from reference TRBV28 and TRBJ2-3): DVKVTQSSRYLVKRTGEKVFLECVQDMDHENMFWYRQDPGLGLRLIYFSYDVKMKEKGDIPEGYSVSREKKERFSLILESASTNQTSMYLCASLQGGGDTQYFGPGTRLTVL.

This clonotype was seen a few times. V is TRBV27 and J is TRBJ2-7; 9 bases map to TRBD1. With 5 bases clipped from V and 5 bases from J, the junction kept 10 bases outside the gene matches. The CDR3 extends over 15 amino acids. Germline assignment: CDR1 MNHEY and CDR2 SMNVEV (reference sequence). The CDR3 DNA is TGTGCCAGCAGTGCAACCGGGACAGGGTACAACGAGCAGTACTTC. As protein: CASSATGTGYNEQYF.

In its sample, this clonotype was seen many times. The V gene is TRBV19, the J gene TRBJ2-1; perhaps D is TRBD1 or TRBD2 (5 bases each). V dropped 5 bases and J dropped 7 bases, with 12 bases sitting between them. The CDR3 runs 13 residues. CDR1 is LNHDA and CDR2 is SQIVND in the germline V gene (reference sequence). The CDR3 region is CASSDRGRNEQFF. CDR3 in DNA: TGTGCCAGTAGTGACAGAGGGAGAAATGAGCAGTTCTTC.

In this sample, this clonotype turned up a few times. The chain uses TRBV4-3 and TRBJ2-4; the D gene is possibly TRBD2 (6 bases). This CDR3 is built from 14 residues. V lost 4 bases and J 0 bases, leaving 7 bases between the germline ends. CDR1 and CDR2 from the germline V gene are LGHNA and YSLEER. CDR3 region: CASSLAVAKNIQYF. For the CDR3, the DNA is TGCGCCAGCAGCCTAGCGGTAGCCAAAAACATTCAGTACTTC.

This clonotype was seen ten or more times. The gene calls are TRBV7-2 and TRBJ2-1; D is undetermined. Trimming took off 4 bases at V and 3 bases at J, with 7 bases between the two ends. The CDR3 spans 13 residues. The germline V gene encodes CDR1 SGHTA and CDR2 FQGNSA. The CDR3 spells CASSSTVYNEQFF. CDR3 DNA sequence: TGTGCCAGCAGCTCAACAGTCTACAATGAGCAGTTCTTC.

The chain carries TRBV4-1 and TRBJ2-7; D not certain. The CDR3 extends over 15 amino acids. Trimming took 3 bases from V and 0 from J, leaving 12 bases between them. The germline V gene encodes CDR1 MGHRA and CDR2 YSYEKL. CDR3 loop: CASSQGGHASYEQYF. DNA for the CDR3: TGCGCCAGCAGCCAGGGCGGTCACGCCTCCTACGAGCAGTACTTC.